This TCR beta chain stems from a study of identical twins (dated by TCRdb to the mid-2010s). For context, the study as a whole: The study deep-sequenced TCR alpha and beta repertoires from monozygotic twins, unrelated adults of various ages and cord blood to test whether fetal clonotypes persist. To rule out contamination, the twin experiments were replicated at different times with different library preparation protocols. The investigation overall reported the following: In monozygotic twins, recombination models systematically underestimated out-of-frame TCR alpha sharing, but the models matched the sharing seen between unrelated individuals. Abundant cord blood beta clonotypes had fewer insertions, young adult naive repertoires showed a similar but weaker trend, and memory repertoires showed no such trend. The excess sharing between twins in beta out-of-frame sequences was weaker because fewer shared sequences reduced the signal-to-noise ratio. Conclusions relied on cross-sectional statistical analysis, since the same donors could not be followed over many years. Compared with coincidental sharing between unrelated individuals, out-of-frame TCR alpha sequences shared between twins showed an excess of sequences with low generation probability. Invariant T cells such as MAIT and iNKT could partly confound zero-insertion analyses, although diverse VJ usage argued against such confounding for most clonotypes.

Every donor was a healthy Caucasian. The twin cohort comprised three pairs of female monozygotic twins, all aged roughly 18 to 30 years. The RNA used for TCR libraries was isolated from peripheral blood mononuclear cells. The receptor library was made with 5' RACE. The data were produced on an Illumina HiSeq 2000. Template switching added a universal primer binding site, and the final cDNA carried a unique molecular identifier that allowed TCR cDNA molecules to be counted accurately. Specific primers in the conserved constant-segment region were used to synthesize first-strand cDNA for TCR alpha and beta chains. To control for contamination, each cDNA library was double barcoded with a SMART-Mk sample barcode plus Illumina barcodes. TruSeq adapter sequences along with Illumina sample barcodes were introduced in two successive PCR steps. TCR alpha and beta cDNA libraries were sequenced on the Illumina HiSeq platform with custom primers. The source study handled its data this way. MiGEC processed the raw reads to extract unique molecular identifiers, while MiXCR was used to determine the CDR3 positions. For each individual, recombination models were inferred using an EM algorithm with the repgenHMM and IGoR tools. The analysis of shared clonotypes was done with the tcR package in R, with sharing normalized by the product of cloneset sizes. Out-of-frame nonproductive sequences were analyzed to study raw recombination free of thymic and clonal selection effects. In-frame beta chains were kept once TCRdb had trimmed the public reads at Q25 with fastp and called clones with MiXCR. A single entry per CDR3 protein holds the most common genes and DNA from its merged rows. It is TCRdb's table, rather than the study itself, that gives the V and J calls and clone size. This sample gives some 500,000 distinct CDR3 sequences in total; around 9.6% of them show up just once. Around 3% of the sample lies in the top ten.

This clonotype has a handful of counts. Which antigen it targets is not known. No quality values exist for individual bases; no much larger clone is one base distant. This sample was also put to use in a study of yellow fever vaccine responses in identical twins. As the second study states: The authors reported that the T cell response to vaccination in identical twins appeared partly convergent and partly personalized. In identical twins, the study followed T cell clones that responded to the vaccine with precision.

Sequenced sample: PBMCs. This TCR derives from a woman between 18 and 29 years old in good health.

The nucleotide sequence reads TGCGCCAGCAGCTTGGCCGGAAAGGATGGCTACACCTTC. It codes for CASSLAGKDGYTF. The rearrangement joined TRBV5-1 to TRBJ1-2; no D gene can be assigned with confidence. Trimming takes 0 bases from V and 6 bases from J, and the germline ends sit 9 bases apart. The CDR3 sequence holds 13 residues, the cysteine and phenylalanine included. Just CDR3 DNA is preserved here, 39 bases in frame from base 1. The germline V gene supplies CDR1 SGHRS and CDR2 YFSETQ.